Listed below are T cell receptor beta chains from one sample, sequenced in a study of cytomegalovirus exposure and HLA in healthy donors. Clones were read by immunoSEQ multiplex PCR, and TCRdb kept only the in-frame ones, dropping some. This table holds about 160,000 clones, approximately 76% found once. Specimen: PBMCs. All receptors come from a man in his sixties in good health and CMV-seronegative. Each CDR3 is given with its conserved first and last residue. D genes are given only for firm matches. Some rows have no size entry. The others give once, few or many, or a class for an expanded clone.

NA,TRBJ2-7,NA,TRBV5-1,TGCGCCAGCAGCTTGGACTCCGTTTACGAGCAGTACTTC,CASSLDSVYEQYF
few,TRBJ2-7,TRBD1,TRBV29-1,TGCAGCGTTGGGACAGGGGATCGCGAGCAGTACTTC,CSVGTGDREQYF
few,TRBJ1-2,NA,TRBV11-2,TGTGCCAGCAGCACTATGGACAGCCTATATGGCTACACCTTC,CASSTMDSLYGYTF
NA,TRBJ2-7,NA,TRBV19,TGTGCCAGTAGTGGCGGCACCAGAAGGGGTTCCTACGAGCAGTACTTC,CASSGGTRRGSYEQYF
NA,TRBJ1-2,TRBD1,TRBV29-1,TGCAGCGTCGAGAAAAACAGGGGGCCTCCTGAATATGGCTACACCTTC,CSVEKNRGPPEYGYTF
NA,TRBJ1-3,NA,TRBV18,TGTGCCAGCTCACCACCGGAAGGGGCTTCTGGAAACACCATATATTTT,CASSPPEGASGNTIYF
once,TRBJ2-7,TRBD2,TRBV29-1,TGCAGCGTCCAACTAGCGGGCTCCTACGAGCAGTACTTC,CSVQLAGSYEQYF
NA,TRBJ2-7,TRBD1,TRBV18,TGTGCCAGCTCAACCCGGTGGGACAGGGGTGGCCACGAGCAGTACTTC,CASSTRWDRGGHEQYF
once,TRBJ2-5,TRBD2,TRBV6-5,TGTGCCAGCAGCGTAGCGGGGGTCCGGGGGGAGACCCAGTACTTC,CASSVAGVRGETQYF
NA,TRBJ1-1,TRBD1,TRBV7-9,TGTGCCAGCAGCTTAGAGCCGGGACAGGGGACGGGCACTGAAGCTTTCTTT,CASSLEPGQGTGTEAFF
NA,TRBJ2-3,TRBD2,TRBV28,TGTGCCAGCAGACCCGCCTGGACTAGCGGTACCCCTAGCACAGATACGCAGTATTTT,CASRPAWTSGTPSTDTQYF
NA,TRBJ1-3,NA,TRBV11-2,TGTGCCAGCAGCCCGGACGGGGTCTCTGGAAACACCATATATTTT,CASSPDGVSGNTIYF
NA,TRBJ2-3,TRBD1,TRBV7-2,TGTGCCAGCAGCTCTGGGCAGGGGGCAGGGAGCACAGATACGCAGTATTTT,CASSSGQGAGSTDTQYF
NA,TRBJ2-7,NA,TRBV4-3,TGCGCCAGCAGCCACCAGGTGGGTCCTTCGTACGAGCAGTACTTC,CASSHQVGPSYEQYF
NA,TRBJ2-5,TRBD2,TRBV5-1,TGCGCCAGCAGCCACCTTAGCGGGAGAGAAGAGACCCAGTACTTC,CASSHLSGREETQYF
NA,TRBJ2-3,TRBD1,TRBV4-1,TGCGCCAGCAGCCAAGATTCACCGGGACAGGGTAGAGATACGCAGTATTTT,CASSQDSPGQGRDTQYF
NA,TRBJ1-2,NA,TRBV27,TGTGCCAGCAGTTTAAGAGGTTACTATGGCTACACCTTC,CASSLRGYYGYTF
once,TRBJ2-1,TRBD1,TRBV19,TGTGCCAGTAGTATGGGGACAGGGGGCCTCAATGAGCAGTTCTTC,CASSMGTGGLNEQFF
few,TRBJ2-1,TRBD2,TRBV5-1,TGCGCCAGCAGCTCCGGGACTAGAAGTTTGGATGAGCAGTTCTTC,CASSSGTRSLDEQFF
NA,TRBJ2-2,NA,TRBV28,TGTGCCAGCAGTTTCTTCTATGTGGGCAGGACGAACACCGGGGAGCTGTTTTTT,CASSFFYVGRTNTGELFF
NA,TRBJ2-7,NA,TRBV19,TGTGCCAGTAGTAAAGACAGCTACGAGCAGTACTTC,CASSKDSYEQYF
NA,TRBJ2-3,NA,TRBV5-4,TGTGCCAGCAGGTCTTCTAGGGGGAGCACAGATACGCAGTATTTT,CASRSSRGSTDTQYF
few,TRBJ2-1,TRBD2,TRBV5-1,TGCGCCAGCACGACGCTAGCGGGAGTTAATGAGCAGTTCTTC,CASTTLAGVNEQFF
NA,TRBJ1-1,NA,TRBV5-1,TGCGCCAGCAGCTTGCGGCTTGGGGGTGAGGGGGTGGCTTTCTTT,CASSLRLGGEGVAFF
NA,TRBJ2-7,TRBD2,TRBV9,TGTGCCAGCAGCGTAGGAGCGGGGGAGGACGAGCAGTACTTC,CASSVGAGEDEQYF
NA,TRBJ1-2,NA,TRBV19,TGTGCCAGTAGACAGACAGGAGACTATGGCTACACCTTC,CASRQTGDYGYTF
NA,TRBJ1-4,NA,TRBV29-1,TGCAGCGTTTTCACTAGAACTAATGAAAAACTGTTTTTT,CSVFTRTNEKLFF
NA,TRBJ2-3,NA,TRBV27,TGTGCCAGCACTAATCTAGGGGGCACAGATACGCAGTATTTT,CASTNLGGTDTQYF
NA,TRBJ1-2,TRBD1,TRBV5-5,TGTGCCAGCAGCTTGAGCCTTCCGGGACAGGGGGCTTTCTATGGCTACACCTTC,CASSLSLPGQGAFYGYTF
NA,TRBJ1-6,NA,TRBV4-2,TGTGCCAGCAGCCAAGAGGGGCGACGTGATTCACCCCTCCACTTT,CASSQEGRRDSPLHF
NA,TRBJ1-4,TRBD1,TRBV6-1,TGTGCCAGCACCGGGGACAGGATTGGTGAAAAACTGTTTTTT,CASTGDRIGEKLFF
NA,TRBJ2-5,NA,TRBV10-3,TGTGCCATCAGTGGAGAACAGTTCCAAGAGACCCAGTACTTC,CAISGEQFQETQYF
NA,TRBJ1-1,NA,TRBV7-2,TGTGCCAGCAGCTTAGTTTCCCTGGGGGCGGCTGAAGCTTTCTTT,CASSLVSLGAAEAFF
NA,TRBJ2-2,TRBD2,TRBV5-4,TGTGCCAGCACTTATGGGACTAGCCCTACCGGGGAGCTGTTTTTT,CASTYGTSPTGELFF
NA,TRBJ2-6,NA,TRBV2,TGTGCCAGCAGTGAGATCCGGTCTGGGGCCAACGTCCTGACTTTC,CASSEIRSGANVLTF